This TCR beta chain was sequenced in a study of blood T cell repertoires in COVID-19. Study overall: PBMCs, B-cell-depleted T cells, or T cells provided the cDNA or gDNA that made up the material.

Measured with immunoSEQ multiplex PCR; TCRdb has only the in-frame clones, and not every one. The sample has 150,000 to 200,000 clones; 76% are singletons. Germline values: CDR1 ENHRY, CDR2 SYGVKD. The V end was cut by 6 bases, the J end by 8 bases, with 14 bases between. CDR3 length equals 13 residues. Clinical history as reported by participants underpinned cohort assignment. The TCR originated in a woman aged 45-59 years with acute COVID-19. The V gene is TRBV10-3, the J gene TRBJ2-1, with D perhaps matching TRBD2 (6 bases). Sequencing was carried out using PBMCs or T cells enriched from blood (not recorded which). CDR3 in amino acids: CAIRGTVGDEQFF. CDR3 in DNA: TGTGCCATCAGAGGGACTGTAGGGGATGAGCAGTTCTTC.